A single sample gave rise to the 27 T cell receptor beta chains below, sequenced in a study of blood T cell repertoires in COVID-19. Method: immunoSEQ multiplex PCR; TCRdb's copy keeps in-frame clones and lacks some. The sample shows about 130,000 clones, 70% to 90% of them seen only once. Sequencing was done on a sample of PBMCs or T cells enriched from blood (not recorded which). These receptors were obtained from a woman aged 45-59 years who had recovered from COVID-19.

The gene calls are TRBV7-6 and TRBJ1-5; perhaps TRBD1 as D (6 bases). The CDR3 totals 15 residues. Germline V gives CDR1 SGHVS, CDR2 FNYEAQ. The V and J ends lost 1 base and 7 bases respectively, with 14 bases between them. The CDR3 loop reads CASSLVSRTDQPQHF. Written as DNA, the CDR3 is TGTGCCAGCAGCTTAGTTTCCCGGACAGACCAGCCCCAGCATTTT.

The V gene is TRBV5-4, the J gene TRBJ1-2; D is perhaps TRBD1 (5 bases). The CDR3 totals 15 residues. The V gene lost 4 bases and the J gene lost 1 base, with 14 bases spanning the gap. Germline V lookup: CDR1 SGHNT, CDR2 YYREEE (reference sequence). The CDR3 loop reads CASSTGGNFNYGYTF. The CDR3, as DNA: TGTGCCAGCAGCACCGGGGGGAACTTTAACTATGGCTACACCTTC.

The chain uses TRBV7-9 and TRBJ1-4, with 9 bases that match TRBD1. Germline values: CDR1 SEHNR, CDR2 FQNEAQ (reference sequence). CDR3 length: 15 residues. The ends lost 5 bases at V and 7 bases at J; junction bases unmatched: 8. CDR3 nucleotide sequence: TGTGCCAGCAGCCCGAGGACAGGGGAGGGTGAAAAACTGTTTTTT. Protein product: CASSPRTGEGEKLFF.

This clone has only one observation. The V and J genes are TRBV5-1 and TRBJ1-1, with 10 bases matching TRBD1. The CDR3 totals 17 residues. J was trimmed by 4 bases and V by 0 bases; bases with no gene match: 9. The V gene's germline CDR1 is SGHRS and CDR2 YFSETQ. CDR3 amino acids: CASSLGSGTGVTTEAFF. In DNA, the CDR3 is TGCGCCAGCAGCTTGGGTTCCGGGACAGGGGTAACCACTGAAGCTTTCTTT.

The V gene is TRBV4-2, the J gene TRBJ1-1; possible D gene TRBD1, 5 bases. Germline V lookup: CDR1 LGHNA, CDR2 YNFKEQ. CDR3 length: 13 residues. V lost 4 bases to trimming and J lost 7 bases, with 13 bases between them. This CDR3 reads CASSRPGLSEAFF. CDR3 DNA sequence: TGTGCCAGCAGCCGACCAGGGCTCAGTGAAGCTTTCTTT.

CDR3 coding DNA: TGCGCCAGCAGCCAAGACGGGACCGGGACAGGAGCCTACGAGCAGTACTTC. It translates to CASSQDGTGTGAYEQYF. The chain recombines TRBV4-3 with TRBJ2-7; 8 nucleotides agree with TRBD1. The CDR3 extends over 17 amino acids. Germline assignment: CDR1 LGHNA and CDR2 YSLEER. V trimming: 0 bases; J trimming: 2 bases; junction bases outside the gene matches: 9.

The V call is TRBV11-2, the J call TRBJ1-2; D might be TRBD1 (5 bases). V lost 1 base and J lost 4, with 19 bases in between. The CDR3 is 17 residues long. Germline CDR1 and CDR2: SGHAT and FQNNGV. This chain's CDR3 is CASSLVPGGTFFYGYTF. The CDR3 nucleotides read TGTGCCAGCAGCTTAGTCCCGGGAGGGACGTTCTTCTATGGCTACACCTTC.

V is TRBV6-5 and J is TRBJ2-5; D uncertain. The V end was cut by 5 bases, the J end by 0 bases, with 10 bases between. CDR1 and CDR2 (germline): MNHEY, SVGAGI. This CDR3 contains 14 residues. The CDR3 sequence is CASSQSVYQETQYF. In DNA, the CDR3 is TGTGCCAGCAGTCAATCGGTGTACCAAGAGACCCAGTACTTC.

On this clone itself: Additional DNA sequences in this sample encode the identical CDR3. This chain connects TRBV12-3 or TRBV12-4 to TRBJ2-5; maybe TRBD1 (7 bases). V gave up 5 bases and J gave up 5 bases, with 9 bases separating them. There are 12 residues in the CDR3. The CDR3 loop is CASSPGGETQYF. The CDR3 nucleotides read TGTGCCAGCAGTCCAGGGGGGGAGACCCAGTACTTC.

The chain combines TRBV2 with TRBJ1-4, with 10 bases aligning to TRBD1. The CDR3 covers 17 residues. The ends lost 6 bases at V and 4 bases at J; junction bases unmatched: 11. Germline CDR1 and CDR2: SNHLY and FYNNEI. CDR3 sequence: CASSGGPGQGINEKLFF. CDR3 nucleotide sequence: TGTGCCAGCAGCGGCGGACCGGGACAGGGGATTAATGAAAAACTGTTTTTT.

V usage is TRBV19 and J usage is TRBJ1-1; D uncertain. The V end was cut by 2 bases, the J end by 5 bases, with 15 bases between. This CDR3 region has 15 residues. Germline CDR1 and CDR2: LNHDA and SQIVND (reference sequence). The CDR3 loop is CASSIRIGGETEAFF. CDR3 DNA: TGTGCCAGTAGTATACGTATAGGCGGAGAGACTGAAGCTTTCTTT. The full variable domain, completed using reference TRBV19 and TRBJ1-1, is DGGITQSPKYLFRKEGQNVTLSCEQNLNHDAMYWYRQDPGQGLRLIYYSQIVNDFQKGDIAEGYSVSREKKESFPLTVTSAQKNPTAFYLCASSIRIGGETEAFFGQGTRLTVV.

For the CDR3, the DNA is TGTGCCAGCAGGAAGGAGGGGAAAGACGAGCAGTACTTC. It encodes CASRKEGKDEQYF. This chain connects TRBV6-5 to TRBJ2-7; D might be TRBD2 (6 bases). Germline loops: CDR1 MNHEY, CDR2 SVGAGI. V was clipped by 6 bases and J by 5 bases, with 14 bases between them. This CDR3 is 13 amino acids long.

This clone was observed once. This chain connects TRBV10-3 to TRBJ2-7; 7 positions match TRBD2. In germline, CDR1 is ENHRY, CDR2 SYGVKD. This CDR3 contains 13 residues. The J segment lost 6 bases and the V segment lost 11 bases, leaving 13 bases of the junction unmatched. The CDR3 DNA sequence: TGTGCCCACGGGAGGACGGGGAACGGCGAGCAGTACTTC. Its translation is CAHGRTGNGEQYF.

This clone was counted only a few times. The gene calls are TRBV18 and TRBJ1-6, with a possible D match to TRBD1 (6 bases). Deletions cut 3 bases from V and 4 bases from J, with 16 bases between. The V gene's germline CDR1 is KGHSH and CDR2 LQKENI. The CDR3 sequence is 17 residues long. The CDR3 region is CASSPSAGGAYNSPLHF. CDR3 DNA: TGTGCCAGCTCACCCTCGGCGGGGGGCGCTTATAATTCACCCCTCCACTTT.

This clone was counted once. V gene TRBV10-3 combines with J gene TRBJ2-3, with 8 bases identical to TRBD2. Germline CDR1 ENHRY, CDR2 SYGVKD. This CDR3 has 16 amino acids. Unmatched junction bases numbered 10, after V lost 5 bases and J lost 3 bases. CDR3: CAISHRAGVGTDTQYF. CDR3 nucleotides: TGTGCCATCAGTCACAGAGCGGGGGTGGGAACAGATACGCAGTATTTT.

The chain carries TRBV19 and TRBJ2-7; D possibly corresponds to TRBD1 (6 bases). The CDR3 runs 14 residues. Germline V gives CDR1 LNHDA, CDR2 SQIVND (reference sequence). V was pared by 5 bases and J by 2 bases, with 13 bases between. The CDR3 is CASSGQNFAYEQYF. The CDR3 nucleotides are TGTGCCAGTAGTGGACAGAACTTTGCCTACGAGCAGTACTTC.

CDR3 sequence (DNA): TGTGCCAGCAGTTCCCGACTGAGGGTTCCATATTTT. Protein: CASSSRLRVPYF. The rearrangement joins TRBV12-3 or TRBV12-4 to TRBJ1-3; D is ambiguous. Trimming left V 4 bases short and J 15 bases short, with 16 bases between. This CDR3 region has 12 residues.

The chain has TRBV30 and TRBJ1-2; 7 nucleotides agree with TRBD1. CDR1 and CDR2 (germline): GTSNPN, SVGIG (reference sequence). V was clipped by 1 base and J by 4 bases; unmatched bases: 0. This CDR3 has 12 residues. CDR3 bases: TGTGCCTGGAGTGGGACAGGCTATGGCTACACCTTC. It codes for CAWSGTGYGYTF.

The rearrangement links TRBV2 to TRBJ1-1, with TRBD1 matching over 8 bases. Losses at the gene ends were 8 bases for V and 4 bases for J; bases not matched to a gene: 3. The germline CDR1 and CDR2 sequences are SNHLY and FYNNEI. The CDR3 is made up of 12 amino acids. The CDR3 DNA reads TGTGCCAGCCTGGACAGGGCCACTGAAGCTTTCTTT. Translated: CASLDRATEAFF. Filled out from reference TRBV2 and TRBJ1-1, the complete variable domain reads EPEVTQTPSHQVTQMGQEVILRCVPISNHLYFYWYRQILGQKVEFLVSFYNNEISEKSEIFDDQFSVERPDGSNFTLKIRSTKLEDSAMYFCASLDRATEAFFGQGTRLTVV.

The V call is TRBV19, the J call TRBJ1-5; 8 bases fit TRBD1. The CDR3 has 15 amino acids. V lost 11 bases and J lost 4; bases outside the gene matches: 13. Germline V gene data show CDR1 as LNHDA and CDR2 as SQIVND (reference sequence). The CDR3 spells CAGSDQGAWNQPQHF. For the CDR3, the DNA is TGTGCCGGTTCAGATCAGGGGGCTTGGAATCAGCCCCAGCATTTT. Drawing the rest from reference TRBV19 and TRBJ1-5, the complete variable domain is DGGITQSPKYLFRKEGQNVTLSCEQNLNHDAMYWYRQDPGQGLRLIYYSQIVNDFQKGDIAEGYSVSREKKESFPLTVTSAQKNPTAFYLCAGSDQGAWNQPQHFGDGTRLSIL.

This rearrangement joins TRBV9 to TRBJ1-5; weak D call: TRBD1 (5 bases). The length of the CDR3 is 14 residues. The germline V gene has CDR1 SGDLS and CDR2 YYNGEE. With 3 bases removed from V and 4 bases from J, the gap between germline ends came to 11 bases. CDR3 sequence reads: CASSGGTVNQPQHF. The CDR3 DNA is TGTGCCAGCAGCGGCGGGACGGTGAATCAGCCCCAGCATTTT.

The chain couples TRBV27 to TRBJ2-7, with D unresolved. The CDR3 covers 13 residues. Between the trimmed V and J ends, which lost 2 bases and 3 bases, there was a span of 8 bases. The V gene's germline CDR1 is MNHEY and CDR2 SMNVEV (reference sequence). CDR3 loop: CASSLKQFYEQYF. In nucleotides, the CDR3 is TGTGCCAGCAGTTTAAAACAATTCTACGAGCAGTACTTC.

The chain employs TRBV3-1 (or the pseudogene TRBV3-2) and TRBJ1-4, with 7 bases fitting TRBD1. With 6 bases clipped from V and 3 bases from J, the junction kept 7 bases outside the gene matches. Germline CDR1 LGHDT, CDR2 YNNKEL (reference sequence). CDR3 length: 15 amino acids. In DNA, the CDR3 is TGTGCCAGCAGTGAAGGGGGCTGGTCTAATGAAAAACTGTTTTTT. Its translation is CASSEGGWSNEKLFF.

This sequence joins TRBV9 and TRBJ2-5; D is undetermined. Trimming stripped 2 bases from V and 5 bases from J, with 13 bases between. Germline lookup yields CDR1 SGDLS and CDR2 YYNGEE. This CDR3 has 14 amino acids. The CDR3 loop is CASSVSYQIETQYF. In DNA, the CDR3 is TGTGCCAGCAGCGTTTCGTACCAGATTGAGACCCAGTACTTC.

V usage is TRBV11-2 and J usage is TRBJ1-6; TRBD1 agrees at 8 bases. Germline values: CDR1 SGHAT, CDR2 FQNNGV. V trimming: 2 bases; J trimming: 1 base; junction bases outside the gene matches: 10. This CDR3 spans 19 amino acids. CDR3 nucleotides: TGTGCCAGCAGCTTAACCCAGGGGGCCGGTCAATCCTATAATTCACCCCTCCACTTT. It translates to CASSLTQGAGQSYNSPLHF.

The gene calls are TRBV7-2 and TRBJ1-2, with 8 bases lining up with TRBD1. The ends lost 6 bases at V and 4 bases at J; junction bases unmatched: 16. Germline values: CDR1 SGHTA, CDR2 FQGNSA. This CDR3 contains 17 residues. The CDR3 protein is CASSLGPTGGGAYGYTF. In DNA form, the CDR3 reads TGTGCCAGCAGTCTTGGGCCCACAGGGGGTGGGGCCTATGGCTACACCTTC.

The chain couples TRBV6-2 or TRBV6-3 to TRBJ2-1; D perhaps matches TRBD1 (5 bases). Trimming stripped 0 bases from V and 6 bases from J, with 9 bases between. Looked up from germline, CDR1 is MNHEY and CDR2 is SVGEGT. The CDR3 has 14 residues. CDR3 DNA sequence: TGTGCCAGCAGTTACTCAGCAGGGATCAATGAGCAGTTCTTC. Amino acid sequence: CASSYSAGINEQFF.